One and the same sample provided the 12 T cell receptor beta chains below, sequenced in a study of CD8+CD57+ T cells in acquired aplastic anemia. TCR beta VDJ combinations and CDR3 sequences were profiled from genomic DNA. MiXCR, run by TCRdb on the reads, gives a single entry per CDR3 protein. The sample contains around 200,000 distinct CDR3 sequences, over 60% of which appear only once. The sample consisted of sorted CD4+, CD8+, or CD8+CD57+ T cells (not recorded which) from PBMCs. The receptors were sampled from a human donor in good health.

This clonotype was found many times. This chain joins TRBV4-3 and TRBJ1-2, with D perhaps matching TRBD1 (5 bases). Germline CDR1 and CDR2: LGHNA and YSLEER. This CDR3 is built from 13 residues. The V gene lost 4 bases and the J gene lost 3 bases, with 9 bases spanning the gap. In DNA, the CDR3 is TGCGCCAGCAGCCGGGGCGGAGACTATGGCTACACCTTC. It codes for CASSRGGDYGYTF.

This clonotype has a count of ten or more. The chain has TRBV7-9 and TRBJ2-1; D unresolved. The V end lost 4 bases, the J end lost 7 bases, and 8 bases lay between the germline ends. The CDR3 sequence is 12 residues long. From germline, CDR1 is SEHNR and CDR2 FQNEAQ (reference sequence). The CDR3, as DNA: TGTGCCAGCAGCTCGTTTAGTAATGAGCAGTTCTTC. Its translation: CASSSFSNEQFF.

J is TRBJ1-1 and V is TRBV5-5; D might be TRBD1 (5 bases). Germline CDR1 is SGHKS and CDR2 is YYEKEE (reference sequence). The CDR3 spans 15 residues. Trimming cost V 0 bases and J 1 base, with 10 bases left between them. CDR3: CASSLADRRNTEAFF. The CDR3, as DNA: TGTGCCAGCAGCTTGGCAGACAGACGGAACACTGAAGCTTTCTTT.

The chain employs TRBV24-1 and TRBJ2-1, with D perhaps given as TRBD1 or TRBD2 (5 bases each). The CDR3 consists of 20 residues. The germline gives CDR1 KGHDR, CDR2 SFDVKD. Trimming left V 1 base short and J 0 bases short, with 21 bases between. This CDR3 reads CATSDFDSHRTLSSYNEQFF. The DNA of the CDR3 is TGTGCCACCAGTGATTTCGACAGCCACCGGACTCTGAGCTCCTACAATGAGCAGTTCTTC.

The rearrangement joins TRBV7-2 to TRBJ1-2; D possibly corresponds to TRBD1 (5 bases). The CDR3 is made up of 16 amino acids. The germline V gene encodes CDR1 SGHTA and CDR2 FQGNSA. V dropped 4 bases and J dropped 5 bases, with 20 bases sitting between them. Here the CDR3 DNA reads TGTGCCAGCAGCTCTATGGGGACGGGGTACGGGTATGGCTACACCTTC. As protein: CASSSMGTGYGYGYTF.

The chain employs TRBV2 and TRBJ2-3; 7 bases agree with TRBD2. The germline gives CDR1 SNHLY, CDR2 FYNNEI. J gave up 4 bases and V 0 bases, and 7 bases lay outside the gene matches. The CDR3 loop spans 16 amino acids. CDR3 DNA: TGTGCCAGCAGTGAAGCGGGGTGGGGAGGGGCAGATACGCAGTATTTT. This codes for CASSEAGWGGADTQYF.

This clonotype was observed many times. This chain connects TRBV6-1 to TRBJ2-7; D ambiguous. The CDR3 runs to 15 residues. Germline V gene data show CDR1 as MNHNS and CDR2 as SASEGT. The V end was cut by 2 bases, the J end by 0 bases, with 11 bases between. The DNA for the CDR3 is TGTGCCAGCAGTGAATGGGGTGAAAGCTCCTACGAGCAGTACTTC. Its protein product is CASSEWGESSYEQYF.

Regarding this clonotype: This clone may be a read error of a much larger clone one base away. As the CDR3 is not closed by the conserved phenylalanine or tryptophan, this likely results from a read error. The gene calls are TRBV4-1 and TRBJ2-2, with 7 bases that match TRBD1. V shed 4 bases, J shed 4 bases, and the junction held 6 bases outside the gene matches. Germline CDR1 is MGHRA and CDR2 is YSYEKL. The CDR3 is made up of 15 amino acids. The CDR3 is CASSPTGVGTGELFI. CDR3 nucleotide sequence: TGCGCCAGCAGCCCTACAGGGGTAGGCACCGGGGAGCTGTTTATT.

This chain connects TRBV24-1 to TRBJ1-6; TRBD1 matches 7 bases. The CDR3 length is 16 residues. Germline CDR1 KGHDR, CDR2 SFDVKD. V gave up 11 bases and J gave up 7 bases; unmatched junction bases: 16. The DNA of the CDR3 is TGTGCCAGTAGCTCCGACAGCGACAGGGTAAATTCACCCCTCCACTTT. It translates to CASSSDSDRVNSPLHF.

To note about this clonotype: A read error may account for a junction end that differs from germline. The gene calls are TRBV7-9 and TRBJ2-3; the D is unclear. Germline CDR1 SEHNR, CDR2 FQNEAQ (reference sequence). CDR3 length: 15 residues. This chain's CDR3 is CASSHHSPVTDTRYF. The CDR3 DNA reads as TGTGCCAGCAGCCACCACTCCCCCGTCACAGATACGCGGTATTTT.

CDR3 region: CASSPSDREGGEQYF. In DNA form, the CDR3 reads TGTGCCAGCAGCCCCTCCGATCGGGAGGGGGGCGAGCAGTACTTC. The rearrangement links TRBV14 to TRBJ2-7; 8 bases are a match to TRBD2. This CDR3 region has 15 residues. The ends lost 4 bases at V and 6 bases at J; junction bases unmatched: 11. Germline V gene lookup returns CDR1 SGHDN and CDR2 FVKESK.

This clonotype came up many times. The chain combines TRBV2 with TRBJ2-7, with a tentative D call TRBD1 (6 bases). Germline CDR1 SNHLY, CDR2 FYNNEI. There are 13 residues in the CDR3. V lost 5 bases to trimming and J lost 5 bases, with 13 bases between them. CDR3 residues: CASSLQGTDEQYF. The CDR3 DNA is TGTGCCAGCAGTCTACAGGGAACGGACGAGCAGTACTTC.